This T cell receptor beta chain was retrieved from a study of shared clonotypes between healthy human individuals. This CDR3 comprises 16 residues. V gave up 5 bases and J gave up 1 base, with 17 bases separating them. Germline V gene data show CDR1 as SGHVS and CDR2 as FQNEAQ. TCRdb's table, derived via immunoSEQ multiplex PCR, lists solely in-frame clones and lacks some. The top ten clones hold roughly 24% of a sample with over 95,000 clones, around 68% of them seen once. This chain links TRBV7-8 with TRBJ2-5, with a weak D call TRBD2 (6 bases). This receptor was obtained from a woman under 40 in good health. Specimen: memory CD8+ T cells sorted from blood. The subset here: CD45RO+ cells pooled with CCR7-negative TemRA cells. The CDR3 DNA is TGTGCCAGCAGCCCATTAGGAGGGGTGATCCAAGAGACCCAGTACTTC. Its translation is CASSPLGGVIQETQYF.